The 18 T cell receptor beta chains below come from one sample, sequenced in a study of T cell responses to AZD1222 COVID-19 vaccine. Only in-frame clones appear in the TCRdb table, and some are missing; sequencing was by immunoSEQ multiplex PCR. The profile covers 100,000 to 120,000 clones, with about 81% appearing a single time and roughly 4.5% taken by the ten largest. The sequencing used peripheral blood, collected on day 0 of AZD1222 vaccination. The receptor source for this set is an adult in good health.

The J gene is TRBJ1-6, the V gene TRBV3-1 (or the pseudogene TRBV3-2); 7 nucleotides align to TRBD1. This CDR3 comprises 16 residues. V dropped 3 bases and J dropped 6; count of bases not matched to a gene: 8. CDR1 is LGHDT and CDR2 is YNNKEL in the germline V gene (reference sequence). CDR3 loop: CASSHEGTAANSPLHF. The CDR3 DNA follows: TGTGCCAGCAGCCACGAAGGGACAGCTGCTAATTCACCCCTCCACTTT.

This sequence joins TRBV7-2 and TRBJ1-5; 8 bases agree with TRBD1. The trim removed 1 base at V and 6 bases at J, leaving 5 bases unmatched. CDR1 and CDR2 from the germline V gene are SGHTA and FQGNSA. The CDR3 extends over 15 amino acids. CDR3 nucleotides: TGTGCCAGCAGCTTAGGGCAGGGGGCTATTCAGCCCCAGCATTTT. This sequence encodes CASSLGQGAIQPQHF.

The chain carries TRBV7-6 and TRBJ2-7; the D gene is possibly TRBD1 (6 bases). The CDR3 covers 15 residues. Trimming left V 5 bases short and J 2 bases short, with 16 bases between. Looked up from germline, CDR1 is SGHVS and CDR2 is FNYEAQ. The CDR3 region is CASSHLMDRTYEQYF. The CDR3, as DNA: TGTGCCAGCAGCCACTTAATGGACAGAACCTACGAGCAGTACTTC. The full variable domain, rest sourced from reference TRBV7-6 and TRBJ2-7, is GAGVSQSPRYKVTKRGQDVALRCDPISGHVSLYWYRQALGQGPEFLTYFNYEAQQDKSGLPNDRFSAERPEGSISTLTIQRTEQRDSAMYRCASSHLMDRTYEQYFGPGTRLTVT.

The gene calls are TRBV5-4 and TRBJ1-2, with a tentative D call TRBD1 (5 bases). There are 15 residues in the CDR3. The germline gives CDR1 SGHNT, CDR2 YYREEE (reference sequence). V was trimmed by 3 bases and J by 5 bases, leaving 17 bases between them. The DNA of the CDR3 is TGTGCCAGCAGCTCCCCCTCGGGGGGACGGTATGGCTACACCTTC. It specifies CASSSPSGGRYGYTF.

This chain joins TRBV6-5 and TRBJ1-1, with 9 bases matching TRBD1. Per the germline V gene, CDR1 is MNHEY and CDR2 is SVGAGI. CDR3 length: 14 residues. Germline trimming cut 4 bases from V and 9 bases from J; bases unmatched to any gene: 9. CDR3 sequence (DNA): TGTGCCAGCAGTTCAGGGACAGGGAGGGAGAAAGCTTTCTTT. Encoded protein: CASSSGTGREKAFF.

The count of this clone is one. This chain links TRBV28 with TRBJ1-2; possibly TRBD1 for D (6 bases). Looked up from germline, CDR1 is MDHEN and CDR2 is SYDVKM. Trimming pared 6 bases from V and 0 bases from J, leaving 20 bases between. This CDR3 comprises 17 residues. The CDR3 DNA reads TGTGCCAGCAGGGTGGGACAATCCCTGGGGCCTAACTATGGCTACACCTTC. Protein product: CASRVGQSLGPNYGYTF.

The rearrangement uses TRBV3-1 (or the pseudogene TRBV3-2) and TRBJ1-3, with D uncertain. V lost 4 bases and J lost 5, with 27 bases in between. Germline CDR1 is LGHDT and CDR2 is YNNKEL (reference sequence). The CDR3 loop spans 19 amino acids. For the CDR3, the DNA is TGTGCCAGCAGCCTTACAAGATCAAAGGTCGGAGAGATCCGAAACACCATATATTTT. This sequence encodes CASSLTRSKVGEIRNTIYF.

The chain employs TRBV7-2 and TRBJ2-3; D might be TRBD2 (5 bases). Per the germline V gene, CDR1 is SGHTA and CDR2 is FQGNSA. Trimming stripped 1 base from V and 2 bases from J, with 7 bases between. The CDR3 contains 14 residues. In DNA form, the CDR3 reads TGTGCCAGCAGCTTAGGGACTGACACAGATACGCAGTATTTT. It specifies CASSLGTDTDTQYF.

Here the CDR3 DNA reads TGTGCCAGCAGCCTAAGCGGGGGTGTTTTCAATGAGCAGTTCTTC. It translates to CASSLSGGVFNEQFF. The genes are TRBV7-9 and TRBJ2-1; TRBD2 aligns across 8 bases. The CDR3 covers 15 residues. J gave up 6 bases and V 5 bases, and 9 bases lay outside the gene matches. Looked up from germline, CDR1 is SEHNR and CDR2 is FQNEAQ (reference sequence).

V gene TRBV20-1 combines with J gene TRBJ2-7; D not certain. The CDR3 covers 11 residues. The V and J ends lost 5 bases and 5 bases respectively, with 10 bases between them. Germline lookup yields CDR1 DFQATT and CDR2 SNEGSKA (reference sequence). The DNA for the CDR3 is TGCAGTGCTCACAATTCGGACGAGCAGTACTTC. Amino acids: CSAHNSDEQYF.

The DNA of the CDR3 is TGTGCCAGCAGTCCGCAGAGCTCTGGGGCCAACGTCCTGACTTTC. Protein sequence: CASSPQSSGANVLTF. The gene calls are TRBV28 and TRBJ2-6; D unresolved. This CDR3 is 15 amino acids long. The V gene's germline CDR1 is MDHEN and CDR2 SYDVKM. V was cut by 5 bases and J by 0 bases, with 8 bases left in between.

The rearrangement links TRBV6-5 to TRBJ1-1; D is unclear. Germline CDR1 and CDR2: MNHEY and SVGAGI. Trimming shortened V by 0 bases and J by 8 bases, and 10 bases separated the two germline ends. The CDR3 spans 13 residues. The CDR3 region is CASSYSPAQEAFF. CDR3 coding DNA: TGTGCCAGCAGTTACTCCCCAGCCCAAGAAGCTTTCTTT.

This chain uses TRBV7-2 with TRBJ2-1; D is perhaps TRBD2 (7 bases). The CDR3 has 16 residues. Trimming took 5 bases from V and 10 from J, leaving 24 bases between them. CDR1 and CDR2 from the germline V gene are SGHTA and FQGNSA. In DNA, the CDR3 is TGTGCCAGCAGCCTATTCAAGGGGGGGCCTCTAGACGAGCAGTTCTTC. It codes for CASSLFKGGPLDEQFF.

The chain employs TRBV4-1 and TRBJ1-3, with TRBD1 identical over 7 bases. Losses at the gene ends were 0 bases for V and 4 bases for J; bases not matched to a gene: 9. The CDR3 spans 17 residues. The germline gives CDR1 MGHRA, CDR2 YSYEKL. The CDR3 reads CASSQDRDRSGGNTIYF. DNA for the CDR3: TGCGCCAGCAGCCAAGATCGGGACAGAAGTGGAGGAAACACCATATATTTT.

This chain connects TRBV4-3 to TRBJ2-2; TRBD2 aligns across 11 bases. This CDR3 has 16 amino acids. The V gene's germline CDR1 is LGHNA and CDR2 YSLEER. V lost 0 bases and J lost 7; bases outside the gene matches: 4. CDR3 sequence (DNA): TGCGCCAGCAGCCAAGATAGCGGGGGGGCCGGCGGGGAGCTGTTTTTT. As protein: CASSQDSGGAGGELFF.

This clone turned up a few times. The V gene is TRBV25-1, the J gene TRBJ1-2; D ambiguous. The CDR3 covers 18 residues. The V gene lost 8 bases and the J gene lost 4 bases, with 29 bases spanning the gap. The germline V gene has CDR1 MGHDK and CDR2 SYGVNS. The CDR3 nucleotides read TGTGCCAGCGAGGGCCGGCGGGGAGGAGCCAAGCTCGGCTATGGCTACACCTTC. This encodes CASEGRRGGAKLGYGYTF.

This CDR3 reads CASRGGQAPYEQYF. For the CDR3, the DNA is TGTGCCAGCAGGGGGGGACAGGCCCCCTACGAGCAGTACTTC. The chain joins TRBV28 to TRBJ2-7; 8 nucleotides align to TRBD1. Trimming cost V 6 bases and J 2 bases; bases outside gene matches: 6. Germline V gene data show CDR1 as MDHEN and CDR2 as SYDVKM. This CDR3 is built from 14 residues.

The gene calls are TRBV19 and TRBJ1-5; weak D call: TRBD1 (5 bases). The germline V gene encodes CDR1 LNHDA and CDR2 SQIVND (reference sequence). The CDR3 loop spans 15 amino acids. With 3 bases removed from V and 6 bases from J, the gap between germline ends came to 15 bases. The CDR3 protein is CASSMGAGKGQPQHF. The CDR3 DNA reads as TGTGCCAGTAGTATGGGAGCAGGGAAGGGTCAGCCCCAGCATTTT.